This entry concerns a single T cell receptor (beta chain). Its matching antigen is unknown. This specimen belongs to a study of CD8+ T cells in alopecia areata. The sequencing template was cDNA reverse transcribed from extracted RNA. Measured with immunoSEQ multiplex PCR; TCRdb has only the in-frame clones, and not every one. In the table there are approximately 180,000 clones, around 60% of which are singletons. General study points: For lesional scalp, especially alopecia totalis/universalis, clonality was higher than in normal scalp. Patients shared TCRs less clearly than mice did, possibly for HLA-related reasons.

The ends lost 5 bases at V and 4 bases at J; junction bases unmatched: 7. CDR3 length equals 14 residues. The germline CDR1 and CDR2 sequences are SNHLY and FYNNEI. The sequence was collected from a human donor with alopecia areata. Sequenced here: CD4+ T cells sorted from blood, sampled at week 0. The chain links TRBV2 to TRBJ1-1; 7 bases map to TRBD1. CDR3 in amino acids: CASSTGAGITEAFF. CDR3 nucleotides: TGTGCCAGCAGTACAGGGGCGGGGATCACTGAAGCTTTCTTT.